This TCR beta chain is from a study of blood T cell repertoires in COVID-19. Study-wide background: Samples representing acute and convalescent COVID-19 were sourced from the United States, Italy and Spain. In each case, the material was cDNA or gDNA derived from T cells, B-cell-depleted T cells, or PBMCs.

In the original analysis: By means of reference gene primer amplification, nucleated cell counts were estimated. The table came from immunoSEQ multiplex PCR; TCRdb's copy has only in-frame clones and leaves some out. V, J and clone size are those of that table, while D and trimming were read from the DNA. The table shows some 200,000 clones, with more than 75% occurring only once. The sample taken for sequencing was peripheral blood. This sequence originates from a man in his forties with active or convalescent COVID-19.

CDR3 loop: CASSNRGTTEAFF. The DNA for the CDR3 is TGTGCCAGCAGCAACAGGGGGACCACTGAAGCTTTCTTT. The chain carries TRBV7-9 and TRBJ1-1, with TRBD1 matching 8 bases. V trimming: 5 bases; J trimming: 4 bases; junction bases outside the gene matches: 3. Germline lookup yields CDR1 SEHNR and CDR2 FQNEAQ (reference sequence). This CDR3 region has 13 residues.